The 9 T cell receptor beta chains given below trace back to one sample, sequenced in a study of T-cell memory formation after mild COVID-19. MiXCR, run by TCRdb on the 5' RACE reads, gives a single entry per CDR3 protein. In the table there are 500,000 to 650,000 distinct CDR3 sequences, approximately 21% of which are singletons. Sequenced input: PBMCs or a T cell subset sorted from them (not recorded which). All receptors derive from an adult woman who had mild COVID-19 (a few samples of this study predate the infection). Cell type and time point are not known.

The rearrangement links TRBV24-1 to TRBJ1-1; no reliable D call. Germline lookup yields CDR1 KGHDR and CDR2 SFDVKD. V was trimmed by 7 bases and J by 1 base, leaving 6 bases between them. This CDR3 region has 12 residues. CDR3 nucleotides: TGTGCCACCAGGCGGGGGAACACTGAAGCTTTCTTT. Translation gives CATRRGNTEAFF.

V usage is TRBV6-2 or TRBV6-3 and J usage is TRBJ2-7; D tentatively fits TRBD1 or TRBD2 (6 bases each). The CDR3 is 15 amino acids. Germline-derived CDR1 and CDR2 are MNHEY and SVGEGT. Trimming removed 6 bases at V and 1 base at J, with 16 bases between. The CDR3 spells CASSSGGLGSYEQYF. As DNA, the CDR3 is TGTGCCAGCAGCAGTGGGGGGCTCGGGTCCTACGAGCAGTACTTC.

This clonotype was counted a few times. The chain's CDR3 is CSVPGQANYGYTF. DNA of the CDR3: TGCAGCGTTCCGGGACAGGCTAACTATGGCTACACCTTC. V is TRBV29-1 and J is TRBJ1-2, with 8 bases aligning to TRBD1. The CDR3 sequence is 13 residues long. Trimming took 5 bases from V and 0 from J; bases not matched to a gene: 2. Germline V lookup: CDR1 SQVTM, CDR2 ANQGSEA.

The V call is TRBV7-2, the J call TRBJ2-2, with 9 bases identical to TRBD2. CDR1 and CDR2 (germline): SGHTA, FQGNSA. J lost 0 bases, V lost 1 base, and 3 bases had no gene match. CDR3 length equals 17 residues. The CDR3 nucleotides read TGTGCCAGCAGCTTAGTGGCTAGCGGGACGAACACCGGGGAGCTGTTTTTT. This codes for CASSLVASGTNTGELFF.

This chain uses TRBV12-3 or TRBV12-4 with TRBJ2-5, with 12 bases aligning to TRBD2. Losses at the gene ends were 8 bases for V and 9 bases for J; bases not matched to a gene: 16. The CDR3 sequence is 16 residues long. The CDR3 DNA is TGTGCCAGCCGAAGTCAACTAGCGGGGGGCCCGGAGCCCCAGTACTTC. Translation gives CASRSQLAGGPEPQYF.

This CDR3 reads CASSSSRVNTEAFF. As DNA, the CDR3 is TGTGCCAGCAGTTCCTCCCGGGTGAACACTGAAGCTTTCTTT. The genes are TRBV27 and TRBJ1-1; no definite D call. With 4 bases removed from V and 0 bases from J, the gap between germline ends came to 9 bases. From germline, CDR1 is MNHEY and CDR2 SMNVEV (reference sequence). The CDR3 runs to 14 residues.

This chain uses TRBV7-8 with TRBJ2-7; TRBD2 is a possible D gene (5 bases). The CDR3 has 15 residues. The V end was cut by 3 bases, the J end by 0 bases, with 12 bases between. From germline, CDR1 is SGHVS and CDR2 FQNEAQ. CDR3 residues: CASSLRASYSYEQYF. The DNA of the CDR3 is TGTGCCAGCAGCTTGCGGGCCTCCTACTCCTACGAGCAGTACTTC.

This clonotype was seen only a few times. The chain combines TRBV30 with TRBJ1-2, with D possibly being TRBD1 (6 bases). The germline CDR1 and CDR2 sequences are GTSNPN and SVGIG (reference sequence). The CDR3 has 12 residues. V gave up 4 bases and J gave up 8 bases, with 14 bases separating them. For the CDR3, the DNA is TGTGCCTGGATCGAGACAGGTGGGGGCTACACCTTC. It codes for CAWIETGGGYTF.

V is TRBV3-1 and J is TRBJ2-3; D call uncertain. The CDR3 has 13 amino acids. The V gene lost 0 bases and the J gene lost 6 bases, with 7 bases spanning the gap. Germline CDR1 is LGHDT and CDR2 is YNNKEL (reference sequence). The CDR3 coding sequence is TGTGCCAGCAGCCAAGAGAGTTGGGATACGCAGTATTTT. Translating gives CASSQESWDTQYF.